What follows are 11 T cell receptor beta chains derived from one specimen sequenced in a study of naive and memory T cell subsets. Blood and skin TCR RNA was reverse transcribed with alpha and beta constant primers. TCRdb passed the UMI-ligation and nested PCR reads through MiXCR, listing each CDR3 protein once. In the table there are fewer than 20,000 distinct CDR3 sequences, roughly 9.8% of which are singletons. As for treatment: skin biopsy from PPD injection site in Mantoux-positive individual. Unsorted total RNA, about 1 to 1000 ng, was DNase treated before reverse transcription. The sample in question was skin, obtained from a tuberculin skin test site. Every receptor here comes from an adult in good health.

This rearrangement joins TRBV12-3 or TRBV12-4 to TRBJ2-4; the match to TRBD1 covers 9 bases. The ends lost 2 bases at V and 3 bases at J; junction bases unmatched: 2. This CDR3 is 15 amino acids long. CDR3 bases: TGTGCCAGCAGTTTAAGACAGGGGGGCAAAAACATTCAGTACTTC. This translates into CASSLRQGGKNIQYF.

The chain uses TRBV27 and TRBJ2-5; maybe TRBD2 (5 bases). Trimming stripped 5 bases from V and 5 bases from J, with 15 bases between. The CDR3 totals 14 residues. Germline CDR1 is MNHEY and CDR2 is SMNVEV (reference sequence). The CDR3 spells CASSRGSPRETQYF. CDR3 coding DNA: TGTGCCAGCAGTAGAGGGTCCCCCCGGGAGACCCAGTACTTC.

J is TRBJ2-3 and V is TRBV11-2; 13 nucleotides line up with TRBD2. V was pared by 10 bases and J by 4 bases, with 14 bases of the junction left unmatched. Germline CDR1 reads SGHAT; CDR2 reads FQNNGV. This CDR3 contains 17 residues. CDR3 region: CAIRTPTSGGAPDTQYF. The CDR3 nucleotides read TGTGCCATCAGAACTCCAACTAGCGGGGGGGCGCCAGATACGCAGTATTTT.

This chain connects TRBV3-1 to TRBJ1-2; no clear D. The germline V and J ends were trimmed by 0 bases and 7 bases, with 9 bases remaining between them. The V gene's germline CDR1 is LGHDT and CDR2 YNNKEL (reference sequence). The length of the CDR3 is 13 residues. The CDR3 loop reads CASSQEGRGGYTF. The CDR3 coding sequence is TGTGCCAGCAGCCAAGAAGGGAGAGGTGGCTACACCTTC. Combining the CDR3 with reference TRBV3-1 and TRBJ1-2 gives the whole variable domain DTAVSQTPKYLVTQMGNDKSIKCEQNLGHDTMYWYKQDSKKFLKIMFSYNNKELIINETVPNRFSPKSPDKAHLNLHINSLELGDSAVYFCASSQEGRGGYTFGSGTRLTVV.

Ten or more counts support this clonotype. J is TRBJ2-3 and V is TRBV27, with 10 bases matching TRBD2. CDR3 length equals 15 residues. V lost 8 bases to trimming and J lost 2 bases; unmatched junction nucleotides: 7. Germline V gene sequence: CDR1 MNHEY, CDR2 SMNVEV (reference sequence). The CDR3 loop reads CASGPLAGVTDTQYF. For the CDR3, the DNA is TGTGCCAGCGGCCCCCTAGCGGGAGTCACAGATACGCAGTATTTT.

This clonotype was recorded many times. The chain employs TRBV28 and TRBJ2-1, with TRBD2 matching over 10 bases. J gave up 5 bases and V 5 bases, and 6 bases lay outside the gene matches. CDR3 length: 15 residues. Germline V gene sequence: CDR1 MDHEN, CDR2 SYDVKM. The CDR3 DNA reads as TGTGCCAGCAGTATAGCGGGAGGTCCCCACAATGAGCAGTTCTTC. Amino acid sequence: CASSIAGGPHNEQFF.

This clonotype was counted at least ten times. The chain couples TRBV11-2 to TRBJ2-3; perhaps TRBD2 as D (5 bases). The germline gives CDR1 SGHAT, CDR2 FQNNGV. The CDR3 consists of 12 residues. The germline V and J ends were trimmed by 8 bases and 0 bases, with 6 bases remaining between them. The CDR3 sequence is CASRGSTDTQYF. The CDR3 nucleotides read TGTGCCAGCCGCGGGAGCACAGATACGCAGTATTTT.

This clonotype was seen a handful of times. This chain uses TRBV21-1 with TRBJ2-7. TRBV21-1 is an annotated pseudogene. This CDR3 region has 12 residues. This chain's CDR3 is CASSSALYEQYF. CDR3 nucleotide sequence: TGTGCCAGCAGCAGTGCTCTCTACGAGCAGTACTTC.

This chain joins TRBV4-1 and TRBJ2-7, with TRBD2 matching 13 bases. V trimming: 8 bases; J trimming: 6 bases; junction bases outside the gene matches: 10. Germline CDR1 MGHRA, CDR2 YSYEKL. The CDR3 runs to 15 residues. CDR3 sequence reads: CASREGWTSGSEQYF. The DNA of the CDR3 is TGCGCCAGCCGTGAAGGGTGGACTAGCGGGAGCGAGCAGTACTTC.

The chain has TRBV2 and TRBJ1-1, with TRBD1 matching 7 bases. The CDR3 covers 12 residues. The germline V gene has CDR1 SNHLY and CDR2 FYNNEI. V lost 7 bases and J lost 6; bases outside the gene matches: 5. CDR3: CASNLQGSEAFF. In nucleotides, the CDR3 is TGTGCCAGCAATCTACAGGGGTCTGAAGCTTTCTTT.

This clonotype was detected many times. V is TRBV20-1 and J is TRBJ2-4; D not certain. Trimming cost V 5 bases and J 7 bases, with 15 bases left between them. Germline assignment: CDR1 DFQATT and CDR2 SNEGSKA (reference sequence). The CDR3 extends over 13 amino acids. The CDR3 protein is CSASRRPRNIQYF. Here the CDR3 DNA reads TGCAGTGCTTCGCGGAGACCCCGGAACATTCAGTACTTC.